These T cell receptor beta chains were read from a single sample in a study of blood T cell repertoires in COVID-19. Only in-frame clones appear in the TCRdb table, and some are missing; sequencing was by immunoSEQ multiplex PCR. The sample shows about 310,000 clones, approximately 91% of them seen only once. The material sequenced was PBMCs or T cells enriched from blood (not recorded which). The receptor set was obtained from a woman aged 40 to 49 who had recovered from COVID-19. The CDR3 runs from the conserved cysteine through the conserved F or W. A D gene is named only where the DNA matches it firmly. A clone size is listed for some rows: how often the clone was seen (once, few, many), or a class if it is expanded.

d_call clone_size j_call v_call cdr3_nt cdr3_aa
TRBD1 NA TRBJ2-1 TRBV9 TGTGCCAGCAACAAATGGGGACAGGATGTCGATGAGCAGTTCTTC CASNKWGQDVDEQFF
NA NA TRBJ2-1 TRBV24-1 TGTGCCACCAGTGCTGCGGGGCGGGATGAGCAGTTCTTC CATSAAGRDEQFF
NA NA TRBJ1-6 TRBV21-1 TGTGCCAGCAGCAAAGAGGAGGGGGCTCCCCTCCACTTT CASSKEEGAPLHF
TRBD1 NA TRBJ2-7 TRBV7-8 TGTGCCAGCAGCTCTTCCCGGACAGGGTTAGCCTACGAGCAGTACTTC CASSSSRTGLAYEQYF
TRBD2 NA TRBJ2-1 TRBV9 TGTGCCAGCTCGCCCGGTAGCGGGAGGGGCTATGAGCAGTTCTTC CASSPGSGRGYEQFF
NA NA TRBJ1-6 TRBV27 TGTGCCAGCAGTTTGAAAGGGGCTGTTGAAGGTTCACCCCTCCACTTT CASSLKGAVEGSPLHF
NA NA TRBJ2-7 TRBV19 TGTGCCAGTAGCATTGGAACAGAACCCTACGAGCAGTACTTC CASSIGTEPYEQYF
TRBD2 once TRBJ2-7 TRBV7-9 TGTGCCAGCAGCTTATTCAGGGGCGTTAGCGGGAGTGTCCCCTACGAGCAGTACTTC CASSLFRGVSGSVPYEQYF
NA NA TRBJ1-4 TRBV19 TGTGCCAGTAAAGGGCAACAGGATAATGAAAAACTGTTTTTT CASKGQQDNEKLFF
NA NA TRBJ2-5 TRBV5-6 TGTGCCAGCAGCCCAGTGGAGGGGACGCTCCCACCCCAAGAGACCCAGTACTTC CASSPVEGTLPPQETQYF
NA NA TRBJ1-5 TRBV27 TGTGCCAGCAGTTTGGGACACCCGGCGTATCAGCCCCAGCATTTT CASSLGHPAYQPQHF
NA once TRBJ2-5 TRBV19 TGTGCCAGTAGTATGGGGCGAGAGACCCAGTACTTC CASSMGRETQYF
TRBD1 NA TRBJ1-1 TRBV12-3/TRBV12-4 TGTGCCAGCATTTGGACAGGGGGTATTGAAGCTTTCTTT CASIWTGGIEAFF
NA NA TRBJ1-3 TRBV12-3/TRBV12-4 TGTGCCAGCAGTTTACTGGGAAACACCATATATTTT CASSLLGNTIYF
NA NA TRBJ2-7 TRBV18 TGTGCCAGCTCACGTGACACCTCCTACGAGCAGTACTTC CASSRDTSYEQYF
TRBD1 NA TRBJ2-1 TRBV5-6 TGTGCCAGCAGCCCCGACACAGGGGACCTCTACAATGAGCAGTTCTTC CASSPDTGDLYNEQFF
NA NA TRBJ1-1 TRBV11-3 TGTGCCAGCAGCTTAGACAGTGAAGCTTTCTTT CASSLDSEAFF
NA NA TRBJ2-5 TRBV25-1 TGTGCCAGCAGTGAATGGGCAGGGGGAGGACACCAAGAGACCCAGTACTTC CASSEWAGGGHQETQYF
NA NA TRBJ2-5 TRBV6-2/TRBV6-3 TGTGCCAGCAGTTTGGGCAGTCGACCTGTAGAGACCCAGTACTTC CASSLGSRPVETQYF
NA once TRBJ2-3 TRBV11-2 TGTGCCAGCAGCTTAGTAGGCGGGGCTGGTGGCACAGATACGCAGTATTTT CASSLVGGAGGTDTQYF
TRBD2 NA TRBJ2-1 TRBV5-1 TGCGCCAGCAGCTTCGAGACTAGCGGGAGGGTCTACAATGAGCAGTTCTTC CASSFETSGRVYNEQFF
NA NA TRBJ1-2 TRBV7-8 TGTGCCAGCAGCTTAGGGGGGCGAGGTCTCAACACCTTC CASSLGGRGLNTF
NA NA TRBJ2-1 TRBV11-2 TGTGCCAGCAGCTTAGACAGGGGACTACAGTTCTTC CASSLDRGLQFF
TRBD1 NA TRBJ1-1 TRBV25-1 TGTGCCAGCAGTGCAAGACAGGGCCCGATGAACACTGAAGCTTTCTTT CASSARQGPMNTEAFF
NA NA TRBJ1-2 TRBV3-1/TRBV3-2 TGTGCCAGCAGCCAAGATCGGGGGAGAAGGAGGGTCTCTGGCTACACCTTC CASSQDRGRRRVSGYTF
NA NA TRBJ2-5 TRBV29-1 TGCAGCGGTCAGGGGCACCAAGAGACCCAGTACTTC CSGQGHQETQYF
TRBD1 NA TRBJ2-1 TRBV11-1 TGTGCCAGCAGCTTAAGGACAGGGGGGAACAATGAGCAGTTCTTC CASSLRTGGNNEQFF
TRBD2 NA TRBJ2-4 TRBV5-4 TGTGCCAGCAGCTTGGCGACTAGCGGGATAGCCAAAAACATTCAGTACTTC CASSLATSGIAKNIQYF